These T cell receptor beta chains were read from a single sample in a study of T cell repertoires in cytomegalovirus infection. TCRdb independently ran MiXCR on the reads; one entry per CDR3 protein. The sample lists some 280,000 distinct CDR3 sequences, around 15% occurring once. Sequenced: PBMCs. All receptors derive from a human donor in good health (CMV status not recorded). Some clones in this sample may be carry-over from other donors' samples. CDR3s include the opening cysteine and the closing phenylalanine or tryptophan. The order of the fields is J gene, clone size, D gene, V gene, CDR3 protein, CDR3 DNA. A D gene is named only where the DNA matches it firmly. A row's size may be missing; if present it is once, few, many or a size class.

TRBJ2-1	-	-	TRBV7-9	CASSLGRTASYNEQFF	TGTGCCAGCAGCTTAGGGAGGACGGCCTCCTACAATGAGCAGTTCTTC
TRBJ2-3	-	TRBD1	TRBV7-3	CASSSFPGQGPDTQYF	TGTGCCAGCAGCTCCTTCCCGGGACAGGGACCAGATACGCAGTATTTT
TRBJ2-1	many	-	TRBV7-8	CASSGGKEGEQFF	TGTGCCAGCAGCGGGGGCAAGGAAGGTGAGCAGTTCTTC
TRBJ2-3	few	-	TRBV3-1	CASSQRTPGSTGGQYF	TGTGCCAGCAGCCAAAGGACCCCCGGGAGCACAGGAGGGCAGTATTTT
TRBJ2-1	-	TRBD2	TRBV3-1	CASSQELAEYNEQFF	TGTGCCAGCAGCCAAGAACTAGCGGAGTACAATGAGCAGTTCTTC
TRBJ2-5	many	-	TRBV7-9	CASSRRTDLQETQYF	TGTGCCAGCAGCCGCCGGACAGATCTACAAGAGACCCAGTACTTC
TRBJ2-3	many	-	TRBV12-3/TRBV12-4	CASSPLAAVADTQYF	TGTGCCAGCAGTCCCCTGGCGGCGGTTGCAGATACGCAGTATTTT
TRBJ2-3	-	TRBD2	TRBV28	CASSLAGTSGLDTQYF	TGTGCCAGCAGTTTAGCCGGGACTAGCGGTTTGGATACGCAGTATTTT
TRBJ1-1	many	-	TRBV7-2	CASSFGRTEAFF	TGTGCCAGCAGCTTCGGGCGGACTGAAGCTTTCTTT
TRBJ1-1	many	-	TRBV12-3/TRBV12-4	CASRYGQITEAFF	TGTGCCAGCAGATATGGACAGATTACTGAAGCTTTCTTT
TRBJ2-7	many	-	TRBV5-4	CASSGGAYEQYF	TGTGCCAGCAGCGGGGGGGCGTACGAGCAGTACTTC
TRBJ2-3	few	-	TRBV5-6	CASLYRVEDTQYF	TGTGCCAGCTTATACAGGGTGGAAGATACGCAGTATTTT
TRBJ2-5	few	-	TRBV12-3/TRBV12-4	CASSLSAGSQETQYF	TGTGCCAGCAGTTTATCGGCCGGGTCCCAAGAGACCCAGTACTTC
TRBJ2-7	few	-	TRBV29-1	CSVEGEGNYEQYF	TGCAGCGTTGAGGGAGAGGGAAACTACGAGCAGTACTTC
TRBJ2-1	-	TRBD2	TRBV5-5	CASSLGTSGGATNEQFF	TGTGCCAGCAGCTTGGGGACTAGCGGGGGGGCAACAAATGAGCAGTTCTTC
TRBJ2-1	many	-	TRBV28	CASTQGGTNYNEQFF	TGTGCCAGCACCCAAGGCGGGACGAACTACAATGAGCAGTTCTTC
TRBJ1-1	few	-	TRBV12-3/TRBV12-4	CASREGGPAEAFF	TGTGCCAGCAGGGAGGGGGGGCCCGCTGAAGCTTTCTTT